A single T cell receptor (beta chain) is shown here with its context. Its antigen is unknown. The use of a sample-barcoded 5' primer and a J-beta primer mix characterized a second PCR of 7 to 11 cycles. TCRdb analysed the 5' RACE reads with MiXCR anew, one entry per CDR3 protein. The profile shows 900,000 to 950,000 distinct CDR3 sequences, 25% to 30% of them singletons. This sample was taken from a study of blood T cells in healthy people across ages. CDR1 and CDR2 (germline): MDHEN, SYDVKM. The CDR3 covers 14 residues. Trimming shortened V by 4 bases and J by 7 bases, and 14 bases separated the two germline ends. Study-wide points: Long-lived donors exceeded aged donors in naive CD4+ cells and diversity.

This same sample was also part of a study on T cells of mothers and their children.

The rearrangement links TRBV28 to TRBJ2-1, with a tentative D call TRBD2 (5 bases). Sample: blood. The receptor's source is a woman aged 40-49 years in good health. The DNA for the CDR3 is TGTGCCAGCAGTTCAGCAGACTGGACTAATGAGCAGTTCTTC. It specifies CASSSADWTNEQFF.